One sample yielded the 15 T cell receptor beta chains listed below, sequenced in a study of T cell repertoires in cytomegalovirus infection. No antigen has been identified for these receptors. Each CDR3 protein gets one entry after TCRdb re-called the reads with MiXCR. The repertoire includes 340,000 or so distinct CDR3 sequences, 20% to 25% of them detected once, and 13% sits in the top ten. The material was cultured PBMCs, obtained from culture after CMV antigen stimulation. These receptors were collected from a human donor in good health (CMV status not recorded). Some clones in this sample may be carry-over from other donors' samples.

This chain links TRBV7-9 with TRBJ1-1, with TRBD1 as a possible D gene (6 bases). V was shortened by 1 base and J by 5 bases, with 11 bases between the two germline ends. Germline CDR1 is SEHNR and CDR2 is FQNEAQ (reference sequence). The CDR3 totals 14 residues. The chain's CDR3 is CASSLEGGGTEAFF. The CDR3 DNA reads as TGTGCCAGCAGCTTAGAGGGGGGGGGTACTGAAGCTTTCTTT.

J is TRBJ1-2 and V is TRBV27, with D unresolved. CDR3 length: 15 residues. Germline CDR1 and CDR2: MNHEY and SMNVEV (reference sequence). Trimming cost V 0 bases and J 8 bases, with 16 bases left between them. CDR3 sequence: CASSLSIKGYTGYTF. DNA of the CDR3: TGTGCCAGCAGTTTATCGATCAAAGGGTATACCGGCTACACCTTC.

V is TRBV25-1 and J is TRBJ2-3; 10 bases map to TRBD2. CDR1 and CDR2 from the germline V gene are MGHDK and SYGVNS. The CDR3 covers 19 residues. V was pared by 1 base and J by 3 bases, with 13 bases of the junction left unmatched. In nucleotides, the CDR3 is TGTGCCAGCAGTGAATTCTCAGCGGGAGGGCCTTCAGGTACAGATACGCAGTATTTT. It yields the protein CASSEFSAGGPSGTDTQYF.

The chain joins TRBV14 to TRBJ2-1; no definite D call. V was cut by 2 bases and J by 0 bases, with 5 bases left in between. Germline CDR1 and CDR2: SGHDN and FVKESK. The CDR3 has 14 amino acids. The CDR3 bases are TGTGCCAGCAGCCAATTCAGCTCCTACAATGAGCAGTTCTTC. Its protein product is CASSQFSSYNEQFF.

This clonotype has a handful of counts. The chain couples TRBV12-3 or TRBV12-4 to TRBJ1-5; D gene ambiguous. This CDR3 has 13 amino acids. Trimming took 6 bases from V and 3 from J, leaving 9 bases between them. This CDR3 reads CASSQYANQPQHF. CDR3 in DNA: TGTGCCAGCAGCCAGTACGCCAATCAGCCCCAGCATTTT.

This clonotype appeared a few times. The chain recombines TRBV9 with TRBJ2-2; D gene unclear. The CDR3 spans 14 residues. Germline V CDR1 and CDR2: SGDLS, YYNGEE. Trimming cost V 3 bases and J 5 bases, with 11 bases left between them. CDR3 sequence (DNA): TGTGCCAGCAGCGAGACGCTAATAACCGGGGAGCTGTTTTTT. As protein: CASSETLITGELFF.

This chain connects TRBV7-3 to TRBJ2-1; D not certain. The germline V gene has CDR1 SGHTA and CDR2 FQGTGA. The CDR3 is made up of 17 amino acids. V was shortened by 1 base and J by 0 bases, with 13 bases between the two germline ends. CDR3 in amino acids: CASSLISVPSSYNEQFF. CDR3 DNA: TGTGCCAGCAGCTTAATCAGCGTCCCGAGCTCCTACAATGAGCAGTTCTTC.

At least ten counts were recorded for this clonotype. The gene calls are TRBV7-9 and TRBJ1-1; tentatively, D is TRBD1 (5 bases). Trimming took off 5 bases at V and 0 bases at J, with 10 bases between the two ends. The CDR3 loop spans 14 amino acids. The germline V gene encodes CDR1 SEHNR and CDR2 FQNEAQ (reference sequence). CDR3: CASSPTTVNTEAFF. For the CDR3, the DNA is TGTGCCAGCAGCCCTACGACAGTGAACACTGAAGCTTTCTTT.

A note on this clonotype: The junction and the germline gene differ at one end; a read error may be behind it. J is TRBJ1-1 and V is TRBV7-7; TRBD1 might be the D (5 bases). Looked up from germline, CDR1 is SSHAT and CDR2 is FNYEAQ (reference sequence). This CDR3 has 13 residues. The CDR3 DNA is TGTGCTAGCAGCTGGAAAGAGGGGACTGAAGCTTTCTTT. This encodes CASSWKEGTEAFF.

The CDR3 spells CASSRNRDGRTDTQYF. In nucleotides, the CDR3 is TGTGCCAGTAGTAGGAACAGAGACGGCCGCACAGATACGCAGTATTTT. V is TRBV19 and J is TRBJ2-3; D remains ambiguous. Germline V CDR1 and CDR2: LNHDA, SQIVND (reference sequence). The CDR3 covers 16 residues. Trimming took 4 bases from V and 1 from J, leaving 15 bases between them.

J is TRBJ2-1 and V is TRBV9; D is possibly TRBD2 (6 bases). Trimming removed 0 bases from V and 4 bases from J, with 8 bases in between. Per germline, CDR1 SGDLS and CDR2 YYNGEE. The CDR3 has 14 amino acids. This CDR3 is CASSVDSGYNEQFF. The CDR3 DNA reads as TGTGCCAGCAGCGTAGATAGCGGTTACAATGAGCAGTTCTTC.

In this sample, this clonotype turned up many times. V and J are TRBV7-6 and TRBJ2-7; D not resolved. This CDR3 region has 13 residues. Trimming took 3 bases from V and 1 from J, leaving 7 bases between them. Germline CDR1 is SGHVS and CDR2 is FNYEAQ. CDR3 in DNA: TGTGCCAGCAGCTTTAGTAGTTCCTACGAGCAGTACTTC. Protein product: CASSFSSSYEQYF. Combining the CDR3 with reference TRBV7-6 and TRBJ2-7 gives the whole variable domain GAGVSQSPRYKVTKRGQDVALRCDPISGHVSLYWYRQALGQGPEFLTYFNYEAQQDKSGLPNDRFSAERPEGSISTLTIQRTEQRDSAMYRCASSFSSSYEQYFGPGTRLTVT.

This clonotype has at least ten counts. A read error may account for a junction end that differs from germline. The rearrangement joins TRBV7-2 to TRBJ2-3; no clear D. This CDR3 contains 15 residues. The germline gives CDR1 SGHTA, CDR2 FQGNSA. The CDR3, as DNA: TGTGCAAGCAGTATCGTAACCGGCCGGACAGATACGCAGTATTTT. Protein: CASSIVTGRTDTQYF.

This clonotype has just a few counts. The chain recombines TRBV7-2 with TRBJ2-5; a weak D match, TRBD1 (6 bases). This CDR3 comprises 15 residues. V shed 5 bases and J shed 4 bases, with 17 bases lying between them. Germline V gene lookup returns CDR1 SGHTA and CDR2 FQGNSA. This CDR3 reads CASSLSGHTIETQYF. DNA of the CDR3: TGTGCCAGCAGCCTCTCGGGACATACTATAGAGACCCAGTACTTC.

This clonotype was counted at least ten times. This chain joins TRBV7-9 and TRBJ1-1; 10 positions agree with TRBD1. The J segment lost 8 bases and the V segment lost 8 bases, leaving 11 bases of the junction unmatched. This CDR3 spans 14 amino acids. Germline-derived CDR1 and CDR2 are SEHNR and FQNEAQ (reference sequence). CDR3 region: CASLVQDRGGEAFF. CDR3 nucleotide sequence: TGTGCCAGCCTAGTTCAGGACAGGGGGGGAGAAGCTTTCTTT.